This TCR beta chain was recovered during a study of shared clonotypes between healthy human individuals. Study information: The plates for each donor numbered three CD4 naive, three CD4 memory, two CD8 naive and one CD8 memory. Study-level results: Rarefaction indicated that sorted-subset sequencing remained incomplete although depth was large. Compared with clonotypes that all four donors shared, non-shared clonotypes had lower generation probabilities.

Only in-frame clones appear in the TCRdb table, and some are missing; sequencing was by immunoSEQ multiplex PCR. The sample contains approximately 1.5 million clones, approximately 98.5% of which appear only once. The V gene lost 4 bases and the J gene lost 4 bases, with 11 bases spanning the gap. The CDR3 has 14 amino acids. The germline CDR1 and CDR2 sequences are SNHLY and FYNNEI. A CD45RA+ naive subset and a CD45RA-negative memory subset were split from CD4+ cells. About this clone itself: Its antigen is currently unknown.

The source is a man aged 25-40 years in good health. This chain connects TRBV2 to TRBJ2-1, with D uncertain. The source material was naive CD4+ T cells sorted from blood. As for subset: CD45RA+ positively selected. Here the CDR3 reads CASSGRTQYNEQFF. CDR3 nucleotides: TGTGCCAGCAGTGGGCGGACGCAATACAATGAGCAGTTCTTC.